The rows below give T cell receptor beta chains drawn from one sample of a study of control samples from healthy donors and cancer patients. TCRdb's table, derived via immunoSEQ multiplex PCR, lists solely in-frame clones and lacks some. The sample yields around 170,000 clones, around nine tenths seen once. Sequenced input: blood. The receptors derive from a woman under 40 in good health. The conserved cysteine and the conserved F or W are not part of the CDR3 here. Each record gives: V gene, CDR3 protein.

TRBV15 | ATSGSVGNTIY
TRBV6-2/TRBV6-3 | ASSYLGFSYEQY
TRBV5-4 | ASSLDDRPNSPLH
TRBV7-8 | ASSLALSRTQY
TRBV12-3/TRBV12-4 | ASSYEGGQPQH
TRBV21-1 | AMIPPEGRNYGYT
TRBV4-1 | ASSQARGAGELF
TRBV19 | ASSIVGRRTYGYT
TRBV6-1 | ASSEVSGETEAF
TRBV4-2 | ASSQEGAPYEQY
TRBV9 | ASSQNIAGGYAGELF
TRBV19 | ASSPGRSEAF
TRBV6-5 | ASTRHGKNTEAF
TRBV2 | ASKGIIGELF
TRBV18 | ASSPREQDYGYT
TRBV29-1 | SVKPGTGIYEQY
TRBV29-1 | SVTGQGGSGELF
TRBV27 | ASTSGGRRGGLNTGELF
TRBV21-1 | ASSNVPGLAGQETQY
TRBV7-2 | ASSALAGAYEQY
TRBV5-1 | ASSPGTGNTGELF
TRBV5-1 | ASTYGETQY
TRBV3-1/TRBV3-2 | ASSQGQGSSNQPQH
TRBV9 | ASSGDRGINEQF
TRBV6-5 | ASMTRDRGYSPLH
TRBV6-1 | ASSEGVRGRGDTQY
TRBV5-1 | ASSLGVLAPLH